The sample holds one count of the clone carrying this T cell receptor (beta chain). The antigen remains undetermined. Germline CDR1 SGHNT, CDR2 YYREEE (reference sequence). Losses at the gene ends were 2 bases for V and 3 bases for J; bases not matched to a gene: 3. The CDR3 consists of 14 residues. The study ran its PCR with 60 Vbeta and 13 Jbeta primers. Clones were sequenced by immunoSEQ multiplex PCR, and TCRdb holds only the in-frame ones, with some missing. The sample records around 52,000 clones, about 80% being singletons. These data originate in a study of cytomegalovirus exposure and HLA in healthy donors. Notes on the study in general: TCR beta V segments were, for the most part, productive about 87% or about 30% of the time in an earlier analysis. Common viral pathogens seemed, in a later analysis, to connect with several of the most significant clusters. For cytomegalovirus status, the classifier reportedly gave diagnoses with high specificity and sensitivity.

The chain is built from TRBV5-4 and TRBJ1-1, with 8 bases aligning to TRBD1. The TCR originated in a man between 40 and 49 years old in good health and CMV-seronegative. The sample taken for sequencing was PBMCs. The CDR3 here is CASSFQGADTEAFF. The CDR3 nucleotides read TGTGCCAGCAGCTTTCAGGGGGCGGACACTGAAGCTTTCTTT.